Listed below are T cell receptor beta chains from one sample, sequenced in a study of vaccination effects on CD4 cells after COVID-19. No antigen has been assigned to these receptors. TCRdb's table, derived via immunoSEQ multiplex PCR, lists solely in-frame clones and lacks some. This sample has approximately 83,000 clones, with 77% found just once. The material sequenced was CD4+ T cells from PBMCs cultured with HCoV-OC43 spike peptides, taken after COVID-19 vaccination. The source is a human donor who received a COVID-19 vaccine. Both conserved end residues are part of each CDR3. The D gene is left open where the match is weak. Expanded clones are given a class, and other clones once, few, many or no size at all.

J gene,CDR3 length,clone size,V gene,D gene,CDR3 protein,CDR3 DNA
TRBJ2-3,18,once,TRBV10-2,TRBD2,CASSFLRTSGGDRDTQYF,TGCGCCAGCAGCTTTCTGAGGACTAGCGGGGGGGACCGAGATACGCAGTATTTT
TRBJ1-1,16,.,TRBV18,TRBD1,CASSPNEGQGDTEAFF,TGTGCCAGCTCACCGAACGAGGGACAGGGGGACACTGAAGCTTTCTTT
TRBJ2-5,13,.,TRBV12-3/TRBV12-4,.,CASRRTGAETQYF,TGTGCCAGCAGGAGGACCGGGGCGGAGACCCAGTACTTC
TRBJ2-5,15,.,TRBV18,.,CASSPRFGSLETQYF,TGTGCCAGCTCGCCTCGGTTTGGTAGCCTCGAGACCCAGTACTTC
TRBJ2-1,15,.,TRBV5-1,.,CASSLDRSSYNEQFF,TGCGCCAGCAGCTTGGACAGGAGCTCCTACAATGAGCAGTTCTTC
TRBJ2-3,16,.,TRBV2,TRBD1,CASSDQWTGSTDTQYF,TGTGCCAGCAGTGATCAGTGGACAGGGAGCACAGATACGCAGTATTTT
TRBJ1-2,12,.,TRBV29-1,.,CSVLDGGGGYTF,TGCAGCGTTCTCGACGGGGGCGGTGGCTACACCTTC
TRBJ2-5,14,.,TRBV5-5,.,CASRSWGGRETQYF,TGTGCCAGCAGATCCTGGGGGGGCCGAGAGACCCAGTACTTC
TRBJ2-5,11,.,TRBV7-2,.,CASSLSETQYF,TGTGCCAGCAGCTTAAGCGAGACCCAGTACTTC
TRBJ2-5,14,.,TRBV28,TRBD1,CASSLPGTAETQYF,TGTGCCAGCAGTTTACCTGGGACAGCAGAGACCCAGTACTTC
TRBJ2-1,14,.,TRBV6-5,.,CASIPAGRTNEQFF,TGTGCCAGCATCCCGGCGGGGAGGACAAATGAGCAGTTCTTC
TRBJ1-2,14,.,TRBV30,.,CAWNRQSSNYGYTF,TGTGCCTGGAACCGACAGAGCAGTAACTATGGCTACACCTTC
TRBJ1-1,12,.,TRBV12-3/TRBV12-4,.,CASNTGYTEAFF,TGTGCCAGCAATACAGGCTATACCGAAGCTTTCTTT
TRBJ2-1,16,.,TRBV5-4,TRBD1,CASSSPGTGSYNEQFF,TGTGCCAGCAGTAGTCCCGGGACAGGGTCCTACAATGAGCAGTTCTTC
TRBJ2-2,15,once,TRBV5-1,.,CASSLNPRDTGELFF,TGCGCCAGCAGCTTGAACCCACGCGACACCGGGGAGCTGTTTTTT
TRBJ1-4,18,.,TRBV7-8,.,CASSLKIRTLGGGEKLFF,TGTGCCAGCAGCCTAAAAATAAGGACCCTCGGCGGGGGTGAAAAACTGTTTTTT
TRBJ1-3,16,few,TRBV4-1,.,CASSQRRDTSGNTIYF,TGCGCCAGCAGCCAACGCCGGGACACCTCTGGAAACACCATATATTTT
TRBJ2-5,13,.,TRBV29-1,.,CSVGAGEGETQYF,TGCAGCGTTGGGGCAGGGGAGGGCGAGACCCAGTACTTC
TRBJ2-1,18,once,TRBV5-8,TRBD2,CASPQGLAGDYSYNEQFF,TGTGCCAGTCCGCAGGGGTTAGCGGGGGACTACTCCTACAATGAGCAGTTCTTC
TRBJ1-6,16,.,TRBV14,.,CASSQGAGTYNSPLHF,TGTGCCAGCAGCCAAGGAGCAGGAACCTATAATTCACCCCTCCACTTT
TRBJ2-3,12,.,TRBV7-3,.,CASSAYGDTQYF,TGTGCCAGCAGCGCTTACGGAGATACGCAGTATTTT
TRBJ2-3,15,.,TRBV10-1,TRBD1,CASSERTGLTDTQYF,TGCGCCAGCAGTGAGAGGACAGGGTTGACAGATACGCAGTATTTT
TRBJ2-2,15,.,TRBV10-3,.,CAISEQGANTGELFF,TGTGCCATCAGTGAGCAGGGTGCGAACACCGGGGAGCTGTTTTTT
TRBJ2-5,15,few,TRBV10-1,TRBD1,CASSPDRENQETQYF,TGCGCCAGCAGCCCTGACAGGGAGAACCAAGAGACCCAGTACTTC
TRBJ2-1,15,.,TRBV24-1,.,CATSERATWGNEQFF,TGTGCCACCAGTGAGCGGGCCACATGGGGGAATGAGCAGTTCTTC
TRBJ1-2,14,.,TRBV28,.,CASIGGGPLYGYTF,TGTGCCAGCATCGGTGGGGGCCCTCTCTATGGCTACACCTTC
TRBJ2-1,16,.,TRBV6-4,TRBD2,CASSLDASGGYNEQFF,TGTGCCAGCAGTCTAGATGCTAGCGGGGGGTACAATGAGCAGTTCTTC
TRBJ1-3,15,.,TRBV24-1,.,CATSDSAGPGNTIYF,TGTGCCACCAGTGATTCGGCAGGGCCCGGAAACACCATATATTTT
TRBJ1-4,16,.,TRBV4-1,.,CASSQAGGRGGEKLFF,TGCGCCAGCAGCCAAGCGGGGGGCAGGGGAGGCGAAAAACTGTTTTTT
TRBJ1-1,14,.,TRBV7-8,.,CASSSGLRNTEAFF,TGTGCCAGCAGCTCAGGCCTTAGGAACACTGAAGCTTTCTTT
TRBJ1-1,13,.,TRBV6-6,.,CASSYAVDSEAFF,TGTGCCAGCAGTTACGCAGTTGACAGTGAAGCTTTCTTT
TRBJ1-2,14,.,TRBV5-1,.,CASSLEGQNYGYTF,TGCGCCAGCAGCTTGGAGGGGCAGAACTATGGCTACACCTTC
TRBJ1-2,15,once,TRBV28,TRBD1,CASSPGQGRIKGYTF,TGTGCCAGCAGTCCAGGACAGGGGAGGATAAAAGGCTACACCTTC